The 12 T cell receptor beta chains presented below share a single source sample, sequenced in a study of T cell responses to AZD1222 COVID-19 vaccine (dated by TCRdb to about 2021). The time point label of this sample denotes: baseline before first vaccination. Libraries were made using the immunoSEQ multiplex PCR assay. The source is immuneACCESS, and TCRdb retained only in-frame sequences with V and J called. Part of the clones is not carried over; for the studies checked, unresolved V genes explain less than half of this, and the remainder is unexplained. This sample is represented by about 92,000 clones; 86% of them were singletons. 10% to 13% of the sample is held by the ten biggest clonotypes. This specimen was peripheral blood, taken on day 0 of AZD1222 vaccination. Receptors originate from an adult in good health.

The chain joins TRBV7-2 to TRBJ1-2; 7 nucleotides line up with TRBD1. In germline, CDR1 is SGHTA, CDR2 FQGNSA. V lost 5 bases and J lost 1; bases outside the gene matches: 7. The CDR3 is 15 amino acids. For the CDR3, the DNA is TGTGCCAGCAGCCAACGGAGACAGGGTAACTATGGCTACACCTTC. Its translation is CASSQRRQGNYGYTF.

The CDR3 region has the DNA TGCGCCAGCAGCTTGGGGGGACAGGGAACGCCCGGGGAGCTGTTTTTT. It encodes CASSLGGQGTPGELFF. The rearrangement uses TRBV5-1 and TRBJ2-2, with 9 bases that match TRBD1. This CDR3 is 16 amino acids long. Germline CDR1 and CDR2: SGHRS and YFSETQ. V lost 0 bases and J lost 6; bases outside the gene matches: 6. Supplemented by reference TRBV5-1 and TRBJ2-2, the full variable domain reads KAGVTQTPRYLIKTRGQQVTLSCSPISGHRSVSWYQQTPGQGLQFLFEYFSETQRNKGNFPGRFSGRQFSNSRSEMNVSTLELGDSALYLCASSLGGQGTPGELFFGEGSRLTVL.

The rearrangement uses TRBV6-1 and TRBJ1-1, with no clear D. This CDR3 spans 12 amino acids. Trimming took 0 bases from V and 4 from J, leaving 3 bases between them. The V gene's germline CDR1 is MNHNS and CDR2 SASEGT. Here the CDR3 reads CASSEAPTEAFF. CDR3 in DNA: TGTGCCAGCAGTGAAGCCCCCACTGAAGCTTTCTTT.

The chain recombines TRBV6-1 with TRBJ2-3; TRBD1 might be the D (6 bases). V lost 5 bases and J 0 bases, leaving 12 bases between the germline ends. Per the germline V gene, CDR1 is MNHNS and CDR2 is SASEGT. This CDR3 contains 15 residues. The CDR3 bases are TGTGCCAGCAGTCCCAGGGGATCTAGCACAGATACGCAGTATTTT. It encodes CASSPRGSSTDTQYF.

This chain links TRBV6-6 with TRBJ1-5, with a weak D call TRBD1 (6 bases). Germline CDR1 MNHNY, CDR2 SVGAGI (reference sequence). The CDR3 totals 13 residues. The germline V and J ends were trimmed by 8 bases and 1 base, with 9 bases remaining between them. The DNA for the CDR3 is TGTGCCAGCGAGGGGGTGAGCAATCAGCCCCAGCATTTT. The encoded protein is CASEGVSNQPQHF.

The chain uses TRBV5-8 and TRBJ1-4; D not resolved. CDR1 and CDR2 from the germline V gene are SGHTS and YDEGEE. The CDR3 sequence is 14 residues long. V lost 6 bases to trimming and J lost 3 bases, with 12 bases between them. CDR3 protein: CASNRLQSNEKLFF. The CDR3 DNA sequence: TGTGCCAGCAACCGCCTTCAGTCTAATGAAAAACTGTTTTTT.

This clone was seen a few times. The chain uses TRBV19 and TRBJ2-7; the D gene is possibly TRBD2 (5 bases). Trimming took 5 bases from V and 5 from J, leaving 10 bases between them. Germline values: CDR1 LNHDA, CDR2 SQIVND (reference sequence). CDR3 length: 12 residues. CDR3 bases: TGTGCCAGTAGTGGACTCTTGGACGAGCAGTACTTC. The encoded protein is CASSGLLDEQYF.

The V call is TRBV3-1 (or the pseudogene TRBV3-2), the J call TRBJ1-1; D is ambiguous. V lost 2 bases and J lost 2, with 12 bases in between. Germline V gene lookup returns CDR1 LGHDT and CDR2 YNNKEL (reference sequence). The CDR3 runs to 15 residues. The CDR3: CASSQRVSVNTEAFF. The CDR3 DNA reads TGTGCCAGCAGCCAAAGGGTGTCAGTAAACACTGAAGCTTTCTTT.

This clone occurred a few times. This rearrangement joins TRBV5-1 to TRBJ2-5; a possible D gene is TRBD2 (6 bases). The germline V gene has CDR1 SGHRS and CDR2 YFSETQ. V dropped 2 bases and J dropped 0 bases, with 8 bases sitting between them. The CDR3 totals 14 residues. CDR3 coding DNA: TGCGCCAGCAGCTTTCAGCGGGACCAAGAGACCCAGTACTTC. Residues: CASSFQRDQETQYF.

CDR3 sequence reads: CASSYSGVEEAFF. The DNA for the CDR3 is TGTGCCAGCAGTTACTCTGGGGTGGAGGAAGCTTTCTTT. This chain links TRBV6-6 with TRBJ1-1; no firm D call. The CDR3 spans 13 residues. The germline gives CDR1 MNHNY, CDR2 SVGAGI (reference sequence). Trimming removed 0 bases at V and 8 bases at J, with 10 bases between.

This chain uses TRBV7-2 with TRBJ1-6, with D possibly TRBD1 on 6 matching bases. The ends were cut back, 0 bases at V and 7 bases at J, with 13 bases in the middle. The CDR3 has 16 residues. From germline, CDR1 is SGHTA and CDR2 FQGNSA. This chain's CDR3 is CASSLAGAGGNSPLHF. The CDR3 bases are TGTGCCAGCAGCTTAGCGGGTGCGGGGGGCAATTCACCCCTCCACTTT.

V usage is TRBV25-1 and J usage is TRBJ1-5; D possibly corresponds to TRBD1 (5 bases). Germline V gene lookup returns CDR1 MGHDK and CDR2 SYGVNS. V was trimmed by 6 bases and J by 6 bases, leaving 15 bases between them. The CDR3 totals 14 residues. The chain's CDR3 is CASSAIDSAQPQHF. CDR3 coding DNA: TGTGCCAGCAGCGCCATAGACAGCGCTCAGCCCCAGCATTTT.